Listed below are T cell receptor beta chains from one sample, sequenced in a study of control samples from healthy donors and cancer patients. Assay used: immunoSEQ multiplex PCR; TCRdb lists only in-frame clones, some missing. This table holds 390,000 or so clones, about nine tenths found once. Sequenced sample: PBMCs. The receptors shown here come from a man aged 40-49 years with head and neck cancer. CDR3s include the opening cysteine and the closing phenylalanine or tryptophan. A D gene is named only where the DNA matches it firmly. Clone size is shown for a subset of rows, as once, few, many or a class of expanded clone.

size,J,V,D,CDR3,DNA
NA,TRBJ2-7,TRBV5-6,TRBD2,CASSLTSGRFYEQYF,TGTGCCAGCAGCTTAACTAGCGGGAGGTTCTACGAGCAGTACTTC
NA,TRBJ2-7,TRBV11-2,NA,CASSSRDQFGEQYF,TGTGCCAGCAGCAGCCGGGACCAGTTTGGGGAGCAGTACTTC
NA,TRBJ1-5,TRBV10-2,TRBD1,CASSEMGQGNQPQHF,TGCGCCAGCAGTGAGATGGGACAGGGGAATCAGCCCCAGCATTTT
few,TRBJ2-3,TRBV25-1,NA,CASTGRKSTDTQYF,TGTGCCAGCACAGGCCGTAAGAGCACAGATACGCAGTATTTT
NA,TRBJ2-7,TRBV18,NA,CASSPELGSYEQYF,TGTGCCAGCTCACCGGAGTTGGGCTCCTACGAGCAGTACTTC
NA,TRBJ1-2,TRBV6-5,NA,CASSPGTDNYGYTF,TGTGCCAGCAGTCCAGGGACCGATAACTATGGCTACACCTTC
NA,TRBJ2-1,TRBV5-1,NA,CASSLVLLNEQFF,TGCGCCAGCAGCTTGGTGTTACTCAATGAGCAGTTCTTC
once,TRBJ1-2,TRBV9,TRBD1,CASSGLQGRQGHGYTF,TGTGCCAGCAGCGGCCTACAGGGGAGGCAAGGTCATGGCTACACCTTC
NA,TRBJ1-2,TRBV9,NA,CASTPGSGGGYTF,TGTGCCAGCACCCCCGGGAGCGGGGGAGGCTACACCTTC
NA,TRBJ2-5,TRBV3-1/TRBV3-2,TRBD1,CASSQRDRGIGETQYF,TGTGCCAGCAGCCAGAGGGACAGGGGGATTGGAGAGACCCAGTACTTC
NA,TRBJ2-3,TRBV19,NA,CASSMSPNRDRTDTQYF,TGTGCCAGTAGTATGAGCCCAAACAGGGACCGCACAGATACGCAGTATTTT
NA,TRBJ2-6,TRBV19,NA,CASSININSGANVLTF,TGTGCCAGTAGTATTAACATAAACTCTGGGGCCAACGTCCTGACTTTC
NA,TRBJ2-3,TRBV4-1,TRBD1,CASSQQGANTDTQYF,TGCGCCAGCAGCCAACAGGGGGCAAACACAGATACGCAGTATTTT
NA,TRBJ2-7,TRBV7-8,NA,CASSLGVARNYEQYF,TGTGCCAGCAGCTTAGGAGTGGCCCGCAACTACGAGCAGTACTTC
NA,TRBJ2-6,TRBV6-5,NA,CACMPTDSGANVLTF,TGTGCCTGCATGCCGACAGACTCTGGGGCCAACGTCCTGACTTTC
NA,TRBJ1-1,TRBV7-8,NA,CASSPRQFQNTEAFF,TGTGCCAGCAGCCCCCGACAGTTCCAGAACACTGAAGCTTTCTTT
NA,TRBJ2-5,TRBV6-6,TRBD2,CASSRLAGGKHTIVETQYF,TGTGCCAGCAGCCGGCTAGCGGGGGGTAAACACACGATTGTAGAGACCCAGTACTTC
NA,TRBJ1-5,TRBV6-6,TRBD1,CASSPRGQLFNQPQHF,TGTGCCAGCAGCCCTCGGGGACAGCTCTTCAATCAGCCCCAGCATTTT
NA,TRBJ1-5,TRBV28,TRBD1,CASRRDRAYQPQHF,TGTGCCAGCAGACGGGACAGGGCCTATCAGCCCCAGCATTTT
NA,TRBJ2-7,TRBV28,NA,CASSFDYIGTEFAYEQYF,TGTGCCAGCAGTTTCGACTATATTGGGACGGAATTTGCCTACGAGCAGTACTTC
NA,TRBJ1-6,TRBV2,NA,CARWRGSYNSPLHF,TGTGCCAGATGGAGGGGGTCCTATAATTCACCCCTCCACTTT
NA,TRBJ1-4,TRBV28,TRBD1,CASSSTGGNEKLFF,TGTGCCAGCAGTTCGACAGGGGGCAATGAAAAACTGTTTTTT
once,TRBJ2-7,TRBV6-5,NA,CASSYNPSGADEQYF,TGTGCCAGCAGTTACAACCCATCAGGGGCAGACGAGCAGTACTTC
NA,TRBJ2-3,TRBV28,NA,CASSYSAKTKDTQYF,TGTGCCAGCAGTTACTCGGCCAAGACAAAAGATACGCAGTATTTT
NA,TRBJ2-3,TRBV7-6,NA,CASSLEFTQYF,TGTGCCAGCAGCTTAGAATTCACGCAGTATTTT
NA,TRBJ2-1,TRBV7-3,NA,CASSLEAQPISYNEQFF,TGTGCCAGCAGCTTAGAGGCTCAGCCCATCTCCTACAATGAGCAGTTCTTC
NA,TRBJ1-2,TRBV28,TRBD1,CASRQPYRGRNYGYTF,TGTGCCAGCAGGCAACCTTACAGGGGGCGGAACTATGGCTACACCTTC
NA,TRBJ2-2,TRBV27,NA,CASARGQVNTGELFF,TGTGCCAGCGCTCGAGGGCAGGTTAACACCGGGGAGCTGTTTTTT
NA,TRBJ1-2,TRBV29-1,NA,CSSQRAGEYGYTF,TGCAGCTCCCAAAGGGCTGGGGAATATGGCTACACCTTC
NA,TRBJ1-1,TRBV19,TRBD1,CASSMTGETEAFF,TGTGCCAGTAGTATGACAGGGGAGACTGAAGCTTTCTTT
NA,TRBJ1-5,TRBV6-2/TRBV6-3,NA,CASSQTAYSNQPQHF,TGTGCCAGCAGCCAGACAGCATATAGCAATCAGCCCCAGCATTTT
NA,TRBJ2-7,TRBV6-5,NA,CASSYLTGSYEQYF,TGTGCCAGCAGTTACTTGACAGGCTCCTACGAGCAGTACTTC
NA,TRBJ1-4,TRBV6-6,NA,CASSTPQGGEKLFF,TGTGCCAGCAGTACCCCCCAGGGTGGCGAAAAACTGTTTTTT
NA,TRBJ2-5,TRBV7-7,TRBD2,CASTLRALADYQETQYF,TGTGCTAGCACCCTCCGGGCTCTAGCGGACTACCAAGAGACCCAGTACTTC
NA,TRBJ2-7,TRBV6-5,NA,CASSYPGTYEQYF,TGTGCCAGCAGTTACCCAGGGACCTACGAGCAGTACTTC
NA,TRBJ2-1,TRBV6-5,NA,CASSYSPQPSYNEQFF,TGTGCCAGCAGTTACTCCCCACAGCCCTCCTACAATGAGCAGTTCTTC
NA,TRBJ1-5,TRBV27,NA,CASSLWADQPQHF,TGTGCCAGCAGTTTATGGGCGGATCAGCCCCAGCATTTT
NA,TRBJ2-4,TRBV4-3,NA,CASSQETGAGNIQYF,TGCGCCAGCAGCCAAGAGACGGGGGCTGGGAACATTCAGTACTTC
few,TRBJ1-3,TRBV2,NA,CASRGDRGNTIYF,TGTGCCAGCAGGGGGGACCGAGGAAACACCATATATTTT
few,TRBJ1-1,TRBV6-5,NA,CASRAGPAFF,TGTGCCAGTCGAGCGGGACCAGCTTTCTTT
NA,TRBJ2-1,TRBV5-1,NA,CASSLASGSLHNEQFF,TGCGCCAGCAGCCTAGCATCCGGGAGTCTGCACAATGAGCAGTTCTTC
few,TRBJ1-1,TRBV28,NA,CASRPTGIGSTEAFF,TGTGCCAGCAGGCCTACGGGGATAGGGAGCACTGAAGCTTTCTTT
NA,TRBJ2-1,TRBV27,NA,CASSEDYNEQFF,TGTGCCAGCTCAGAGGATTACAATGAGCAGTTCTTC
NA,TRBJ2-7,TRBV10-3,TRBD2,CAISESFGTSGRSTYEQYF,TGTGCCATCAGTGAGTCGTTTGGGACTAGCGGGAGAAGTACCTACGAGCAGTACTTC
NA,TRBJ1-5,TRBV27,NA,CASSLSATDSNQPQHF,TGTGCCAGCAGTTTATCGGCTACAGATAGCAATCAGCCCCAGCATTTT
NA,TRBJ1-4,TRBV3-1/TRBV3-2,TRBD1,CASSQEGRGQVF,TGTGCCAGCAGCCAAGAGGGCAGGGGGCAGGTTTTT
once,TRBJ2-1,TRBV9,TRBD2,CASSAPLAGAKNEQFF,TGTGCCAGCAGCGCACCTCTAGCGGGAGCCAAGAATGAGCAGTTCTTC
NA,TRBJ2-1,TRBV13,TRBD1,CASSSDRGRLEQFF,TGTGCCAGCAGCTCGGACAGGGGGCGGTTGGAGCAGTTCTTC
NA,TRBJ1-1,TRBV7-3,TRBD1,CASSPTGQLFEAFF,TGTGCCAGCAGCCCGACGGGACAGCTCTTTGAAGCTTTCTTT
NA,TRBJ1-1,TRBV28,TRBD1,CASRTTGESGEAFF,TGTGCCAGCAGGACTACAGGGGAAAGCGGTGAAGCTTTCTTT
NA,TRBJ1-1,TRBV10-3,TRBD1,CAIRGARQGSLMNTEAFF,TGTGCCATCAGGGGGGCTCGACAGGGGTCCCTCATGAACACTGAAGCTTTCTTT
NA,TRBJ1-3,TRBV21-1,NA,CASSKCCGQGAAGNTIYF,TGTGCCAGCAGCAAATGCTGTGGACAGGGGGCTGCTGGAAACACCATATATTTT
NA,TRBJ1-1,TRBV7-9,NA,CASSLSGGEAFF,TGTGCCAGCAGCTTATCTGGGGGAGAAGCTTTCTTT
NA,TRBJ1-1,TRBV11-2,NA,CASSLPRLGAFF,TGTGCCAGCAGCTTGCCGAGGCTTGGAGCTTTCTTT
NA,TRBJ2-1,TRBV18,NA,CASSPSAGASDEQFF,TGTGCCAGCTCACCGTCGGCAGGGGCATCGGATGAGCAGTTCTTC
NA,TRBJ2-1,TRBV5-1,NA,CASSKGDGPHNEQFF,TGCGCCAGCAGCAAGGGGGACGGTCCCCACAATGAGCAGTTCTTC
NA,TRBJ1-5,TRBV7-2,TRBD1,CASSPRTGDQPQHF,TGTGCCAGCAGCCCCCGGACAGGGGATCAGCCCCAGCATTTT